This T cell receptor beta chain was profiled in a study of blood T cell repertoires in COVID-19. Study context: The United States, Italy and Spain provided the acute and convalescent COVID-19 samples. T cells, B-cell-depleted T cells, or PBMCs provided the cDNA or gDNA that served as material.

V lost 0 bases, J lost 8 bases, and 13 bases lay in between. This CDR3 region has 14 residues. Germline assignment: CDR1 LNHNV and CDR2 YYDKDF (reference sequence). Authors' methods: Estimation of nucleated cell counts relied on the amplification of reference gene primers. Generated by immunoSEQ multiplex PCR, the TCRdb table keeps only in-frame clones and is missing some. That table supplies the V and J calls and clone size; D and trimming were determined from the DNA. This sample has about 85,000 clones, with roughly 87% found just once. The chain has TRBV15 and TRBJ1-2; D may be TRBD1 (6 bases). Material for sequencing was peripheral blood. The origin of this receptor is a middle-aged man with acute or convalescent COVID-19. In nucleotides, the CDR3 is TGTGCCACCAGCAGAGAGACAACAGGGACCGGCTACACCTTC. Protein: CATSRETTGTGYTF.